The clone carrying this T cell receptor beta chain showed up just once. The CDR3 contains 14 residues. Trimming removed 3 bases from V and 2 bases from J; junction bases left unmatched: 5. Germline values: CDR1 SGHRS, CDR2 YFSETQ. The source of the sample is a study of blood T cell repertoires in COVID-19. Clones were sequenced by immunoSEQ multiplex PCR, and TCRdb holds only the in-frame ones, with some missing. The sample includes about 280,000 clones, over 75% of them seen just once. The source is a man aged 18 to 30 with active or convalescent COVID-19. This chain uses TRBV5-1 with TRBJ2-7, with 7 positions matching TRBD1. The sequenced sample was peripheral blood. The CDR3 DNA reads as TGCGCCAGCAGCTATGGACAGGAGACCTACGAGCAGTACTTC. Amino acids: CASSYGQETYEQYF.